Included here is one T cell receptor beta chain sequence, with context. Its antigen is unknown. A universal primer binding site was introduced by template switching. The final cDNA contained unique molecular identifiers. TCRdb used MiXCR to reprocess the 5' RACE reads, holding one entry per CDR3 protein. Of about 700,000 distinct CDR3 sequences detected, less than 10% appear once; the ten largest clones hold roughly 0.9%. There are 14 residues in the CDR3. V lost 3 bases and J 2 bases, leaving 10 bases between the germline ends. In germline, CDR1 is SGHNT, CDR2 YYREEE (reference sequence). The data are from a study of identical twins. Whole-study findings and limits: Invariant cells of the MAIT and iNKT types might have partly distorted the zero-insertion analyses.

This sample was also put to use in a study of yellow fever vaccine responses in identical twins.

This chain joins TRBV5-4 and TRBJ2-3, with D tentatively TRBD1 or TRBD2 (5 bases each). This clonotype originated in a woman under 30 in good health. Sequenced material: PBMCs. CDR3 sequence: CASSSGTVTDTQYF. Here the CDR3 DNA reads TGTGCCAGCAGCTCCGGGACGGTCACAGATACGCAGTATTTT. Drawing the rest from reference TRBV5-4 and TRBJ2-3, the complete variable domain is ETGVTQSPTHLIKTRGQQVTLRCSSQSGHNTVSWYQQALGQGPQFIFQYYREEENGRGNFPPRFSGLQFPNYSSELNVNALELDDSALYLCASSSGTVTDTQYFGPGTRLTVL.